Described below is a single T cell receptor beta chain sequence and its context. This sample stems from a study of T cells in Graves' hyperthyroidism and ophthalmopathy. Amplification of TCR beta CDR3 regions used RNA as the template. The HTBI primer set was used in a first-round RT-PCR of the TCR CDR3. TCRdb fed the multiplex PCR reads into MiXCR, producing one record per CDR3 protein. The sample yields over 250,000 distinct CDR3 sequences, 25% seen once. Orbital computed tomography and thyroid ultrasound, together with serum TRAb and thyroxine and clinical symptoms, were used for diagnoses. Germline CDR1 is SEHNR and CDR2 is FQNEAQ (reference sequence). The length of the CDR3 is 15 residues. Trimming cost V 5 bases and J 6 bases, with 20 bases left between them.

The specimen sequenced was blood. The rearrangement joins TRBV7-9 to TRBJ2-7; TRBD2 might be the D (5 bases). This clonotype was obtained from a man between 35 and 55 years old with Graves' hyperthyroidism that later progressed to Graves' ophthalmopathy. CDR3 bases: TGTGCCAGCAGCCTCGGGATAGAGCGGTCAGGCGAGCAGTACTTC. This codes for CASSLGIERSGEQYF.